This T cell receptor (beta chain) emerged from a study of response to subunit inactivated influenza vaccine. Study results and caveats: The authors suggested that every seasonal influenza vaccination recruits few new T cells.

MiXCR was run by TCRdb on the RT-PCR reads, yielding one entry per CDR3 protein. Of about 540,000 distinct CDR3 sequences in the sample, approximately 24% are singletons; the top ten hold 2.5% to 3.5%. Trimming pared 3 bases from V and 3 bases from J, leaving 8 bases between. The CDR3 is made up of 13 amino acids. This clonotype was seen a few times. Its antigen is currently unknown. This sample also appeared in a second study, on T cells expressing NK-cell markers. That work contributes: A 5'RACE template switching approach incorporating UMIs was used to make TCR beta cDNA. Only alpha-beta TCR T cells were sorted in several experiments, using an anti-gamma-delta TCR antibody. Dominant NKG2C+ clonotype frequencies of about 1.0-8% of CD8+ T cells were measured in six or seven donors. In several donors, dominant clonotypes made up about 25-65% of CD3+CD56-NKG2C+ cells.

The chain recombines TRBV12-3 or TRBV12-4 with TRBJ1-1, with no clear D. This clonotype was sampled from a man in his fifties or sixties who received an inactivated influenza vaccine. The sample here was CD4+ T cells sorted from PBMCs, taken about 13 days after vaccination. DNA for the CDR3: TGTGCCAGCAGTTTTCAGCGGCACACTGAAGCTTTCTTT. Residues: CASSFQRHTEAFF.